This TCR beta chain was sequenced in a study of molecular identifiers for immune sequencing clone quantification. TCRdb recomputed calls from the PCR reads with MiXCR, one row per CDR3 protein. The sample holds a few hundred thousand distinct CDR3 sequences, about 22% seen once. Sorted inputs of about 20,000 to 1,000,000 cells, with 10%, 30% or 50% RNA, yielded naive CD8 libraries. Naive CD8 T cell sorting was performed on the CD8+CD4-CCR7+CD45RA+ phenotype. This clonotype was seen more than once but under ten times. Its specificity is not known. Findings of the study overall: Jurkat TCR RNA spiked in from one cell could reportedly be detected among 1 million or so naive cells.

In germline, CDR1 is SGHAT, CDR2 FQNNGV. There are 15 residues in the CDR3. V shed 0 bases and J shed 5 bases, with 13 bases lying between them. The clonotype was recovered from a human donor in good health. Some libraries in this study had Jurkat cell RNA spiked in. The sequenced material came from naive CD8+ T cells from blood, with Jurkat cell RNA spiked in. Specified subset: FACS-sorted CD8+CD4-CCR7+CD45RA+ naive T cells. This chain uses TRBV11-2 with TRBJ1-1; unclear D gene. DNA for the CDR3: TGTGCCAGCAGCTTAGATTCTCCGGCCTGGACTGAAGCTTTCTTT. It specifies CASSLDSPAWTEAFF.